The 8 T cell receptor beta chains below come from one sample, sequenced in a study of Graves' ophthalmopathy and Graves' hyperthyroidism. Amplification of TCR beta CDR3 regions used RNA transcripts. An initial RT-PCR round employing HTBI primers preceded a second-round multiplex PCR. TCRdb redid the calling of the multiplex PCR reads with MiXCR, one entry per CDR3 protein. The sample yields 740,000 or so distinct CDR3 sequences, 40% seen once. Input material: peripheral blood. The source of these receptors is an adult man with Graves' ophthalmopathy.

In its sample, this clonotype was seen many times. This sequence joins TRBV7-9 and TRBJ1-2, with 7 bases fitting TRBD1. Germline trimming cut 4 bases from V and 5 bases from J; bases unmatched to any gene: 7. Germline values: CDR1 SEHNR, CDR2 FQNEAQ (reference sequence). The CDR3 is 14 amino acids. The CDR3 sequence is CASSSSTGMYGYTF. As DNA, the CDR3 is TGTGCCAGCAGCTCCTCGACAGGGATGTATGGCTACACCTTC.

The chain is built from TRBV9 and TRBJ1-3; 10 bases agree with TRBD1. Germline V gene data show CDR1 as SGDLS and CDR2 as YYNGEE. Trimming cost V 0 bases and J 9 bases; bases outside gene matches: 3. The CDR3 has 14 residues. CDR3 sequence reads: CASSVEGQGGTIYF. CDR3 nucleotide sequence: TGTGCCAGCAGCGTAGAAGGACAGGGGGGCACCATATATTTT.

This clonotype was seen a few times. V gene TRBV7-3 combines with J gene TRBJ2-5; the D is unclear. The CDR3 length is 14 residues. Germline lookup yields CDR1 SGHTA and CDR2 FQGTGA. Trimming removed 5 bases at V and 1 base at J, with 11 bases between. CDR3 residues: CASSPSAIQETQYF. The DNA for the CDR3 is TGTGCCAGCAGCCCCTCAGCGATCCAAGAGACCCAGTACTTC.

The CDR3 protein is CASSEMGNSYEQYF. The CDR3 nucleotides are TGTGCCAGCAGTGAAATGGGAAACTCCTACGAGCAGTACTTC. The chain recombines TRBV6-5 with TRBJ2-7; the D is unclear. This CDR3 comprises 14 residues. Germline-derived CDR1 and CDR2 are MNHEY and SVGAGI. V lost 5 bases and J lost 0, with 11 bases in between.

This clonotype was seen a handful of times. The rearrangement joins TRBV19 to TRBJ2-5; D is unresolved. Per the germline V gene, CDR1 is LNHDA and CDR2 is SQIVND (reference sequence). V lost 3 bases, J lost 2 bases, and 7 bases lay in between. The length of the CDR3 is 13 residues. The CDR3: CASSIRQQETQYF. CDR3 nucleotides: TGTGCCAGTAGTATTCGTCAGCAAGAGACCCAGTACTTC.

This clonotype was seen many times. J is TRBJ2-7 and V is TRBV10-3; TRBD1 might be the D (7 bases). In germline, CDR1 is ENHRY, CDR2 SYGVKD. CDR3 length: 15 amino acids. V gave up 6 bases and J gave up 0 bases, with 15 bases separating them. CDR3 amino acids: CAIRGGDSLSYEQYF. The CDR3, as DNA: TGTGCCATCAGAGGAGGGGACAGCCTCTCCTACGAGCAGTACTTC.

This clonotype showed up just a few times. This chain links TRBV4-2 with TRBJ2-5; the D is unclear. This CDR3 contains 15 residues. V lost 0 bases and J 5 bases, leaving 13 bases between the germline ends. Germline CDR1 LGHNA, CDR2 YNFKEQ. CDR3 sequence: CASSQDSSARETQYF. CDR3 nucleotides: TGTGCCAGCAGCCAAGATTCGTCTGCCCGGGAGACCCAGTACTTC.

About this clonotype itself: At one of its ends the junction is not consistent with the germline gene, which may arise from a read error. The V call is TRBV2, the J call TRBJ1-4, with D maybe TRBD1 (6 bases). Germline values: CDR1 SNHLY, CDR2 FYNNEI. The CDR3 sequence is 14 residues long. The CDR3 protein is CASSVYRDHEKLFF. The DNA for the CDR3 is TGTGCCAGCAGTGTTTACAGGGACCATGAAAAGCTGTTTTTT.